These 30 T cell receptor beta chains were sequenced from one sample in a study of CD8 T cells in ankylosing spondylitis. From the 5' RACE reads, TCRdb called clonotypes with MiXCR, one entry per CDR3 protein. The table includes roughly 230,000 distinct CDR3 sequences, 15% to 20% detected once. Sequencing was performed on blood, either unsorted or a sorted T cell fraction (not recorded which). These receptors were obtained from a male donor with ankylosing spondylitis or in good health (not recorded which).

The chain recombines TRBV15 with TRBJ1-6; D gene ambiguous. Looked up from germline, CDR1 is LNHNV and CDR2 is YYDKDF (reference sequence). The ends were cut back, 0 bases at V and 1 base at J, with 13 bases in the middle. CDR3 size: 18 residues. CDR3: CATSRESPGVSYNSPLHF. The DNA of the CDR3 is TGTGCCACCAGCAGAGAAAGTCCGGGCGTATCCTATAATTCACCCCTCCACTTT.

This clonotype was counted a few times. The rearrangement joins TRBV27 to TRBJ2-7; D is perhaps TRBD1 (6 bases). The V gene's germline CDR1 is MNHEY and CDR2 SMNVEV (reference sequence). The CDR3 is 13 amino acids. Trimming took 5 bases from V and 4 from J, leaving 12 bases between them. In nucleotides, the CDR3 is TGTGCCAGCAGTACCGGGACACAATACGAGCAGTACTTC. Translated: CASSTGTQYEQYF.

The chain links TRBV7-9 to TRBJ2-1, with 8 bases identical to TRBD2. V lost 4 bases to trimming and J lost 15 bases; unmatched junction nucleotides: 5. This CDR3 contains 11 residues. CDR1 is SEHNR, CDR2 FQNEAQ, per germline (reference sequence). The CDR3 here is CASSSTGGMFF. CDR3 coding DNA: TGTGCCAGCAGCTCCACGGGAGGGATGTTCTTC.

The chain recombines TRBV7-9 with TRBJ2-1; D not resolved. V dropped 5 bases and J dropped 8 bases, with 19 bases sitting between them. Germline CDR1 SEHNR, CDR2 FQNEAQ (reference sequence). This CDR3 has 15 amino acids. The CDR3 protein is CASSDLERLGDEQFF. The DNA for the CDR3 is TGTGCCAGCAGCGATCTAGAACGGCTGGGCGATGAGCAGTTCTTC.

The table lists this clonotype with a few counts. The gene calls are TRBV27 and TRBJ2-1, with TRBD2 matching 16 bases. Looked up from germline, CDR1 is MNHEY and CDR2 is SMNVEV (reference sequence). V was clipped by 0 bases and J by 9 bases; unmatched bases: 8. The CDR3 sequence is 18 residues long. The CDR3 coding sequence is TGTGCCAGCAGTTTATCTGGGACTAGCGGGAGGGCCAGGGGTGAGCAGTTCTTC. This translates into CASSLSGTSGRARGEQFF.

This clonotype was counted a few times. The chain has TRBV6-5 and TRBJ2-7; D is perhaps TRBD2 (5 bases). The CDR3 spans 14 residues. Deletions cut 2 bases from V and 0 bases from J, with 8 bases between. CDR1 MNHEY and CDR2 SVGAGI come from the germline V gene. The CDR3 protein is CASSYAGSSYEQYF. For the CDR3, the DNA is TGTGCCAGCAGTTACGCGGGTAGCTCCTACGAGCAGTACTTC.

This clonotype has only a few counts. The V gene is TRBV7-2, the J gene TRBJ2-1; the match to TRBD2 covers 11 bases. J lost 8 bases, V lost 0 bases, and 6 bases had no gene match. The CDR3 is made up of 16 amino acids. Germline V gene data show CDR1 as SGHTA and CDR2 as FQGNSA. In nucleotides, the CDR3 is TGTGCCAGCAGCTTAGCTGCTAGCGGGAGGTACGATGAGCAGTTCTTC. It translates to CASSLAASGRYDEQFF.

This clonotype came up a few times. The rearrangement uses TRBV29-1 and TRBJ2-7; possible D gene TRBD1, 5 bases. Trimming stripped 0 bases from V and 4 bases from J, with 10 bases between. The germline V gene encodes CDR1 SQVTM and CDR2 ANQGSEA. CDR3 length: 13 residues. The CDR3 here is CSVEDWGGYEQYF. Written as DNA, the CDR3 is TGCAGCGTTGAAGATTGGGGCGGTTACGAGCAGTACTTC.

The V and J genes are TRBV27 and TRBJ2-7; maybe TRBD2 (5 bases). Trimming took off 7 bases at V and 0 bases at J, with 13 bases between the two ends. The CDR3 runs 14 residues. Germline loops: CDR1 MNHEY, CDR2 SMNVEV (reference sequence). The CDR3 sequence is CASNTLGSSYEQYF. The CDR3 DNA reads as TGTGCCAGCAACACCCTGGGGAGCTCCTACGAGCAGTACTTC.

This clonotype was seen at least ten times. The rearrangement uses TRBV9 and TRBJ2-5; TRBD1 agrees at 7 bases. V was clipped by 3 bases and J by 5 bases; unmatched bases: 7. The CDR3 totals 14 residues. Germline V gives CDR1 SGDLS, CDR2 YYNGEE. CDR3 sequence reads: CASSGGTAYETQYF. CDR3 coding DNA: TGTGCCAGCAGCGGTGGGACAGCGTACGAGACCCAGTACTTC.

The CDR3 region is CSVALAGDDTDTQYF. The DNA for the CDR3 is TGCAGCGTTGCGCTAGCGGGGGACGACACAGATACGCAGTATTTT. V usage is TRBV29-1 and J usage is TRBJ2-3; 10 nucleotides agree with TRBD2. V lost 4 bases, J lost 2 bases, and 6 bases stayed unmatched. Germline V CDR1 and CDR2: SQVTM, ANQGSEA. The length of the CDR3 is 15 residues.

V gene TRBV5-1 combines with J gene TRBJ2-7; either TRBD1 or TRBD2 may supply D (5 bases each). This CDR3 spans 13 amino acids. Germline-derived CDR1 and CDR2 are SGHRS and YFSETQ. The CDR3 protein is CTCSWDGAYEQYF. The CDR3 DNA follows: TGCACCTGCAGCTGGGACGGGGCCTACGAGCAGTACTTC.

This clonotype was picked up a small number of times. The chain employs TRBV29-1 and TRBJ2-1; D is unresolved. The germline V and J ends were trimmed by 7 bases and 1 base, with 17 bases remaining between them. This CDR3 is 15 amino acids long. The germline V gene encodes CDR1 SQVTM and CDR2 ANQGSEA. DNA of the CDR3: TGCAGCGCCGAGGACCCATCATCATCCTACAATGAGCAGTTCTTC. Translating gives CSAEDPSSSYNEQFF.

The table lists this clonotype with a few counts. V gene TRBV29-1 combines with J gene TRBJ2-7; D perhaps matches TRBD1 (6 bases). The V end lost 6 bases, the J end lost 3 bases, and 12 bases lay between the germline ends. CDR3 length: 12 residues. Germline-derived CDR1 and CDR2 are SQVTM and ANQGSEA. CDR3 sequence (DNA): TGCAGCGTGACTGGGACAAACTACGAGCAGTACTTC. The encoded protein is CSVTGTNYEQYF.

V is TRBV20-1 and J is TRBJ2-7; D may be TRBD2 (6 bases). Germline CDR1 is DFQATT and CDR2 is SNEGSKA (reference sequence). V was pared by 5 bases and J by 0 bases, with 11 bases between. CDR3 length: 13 amino acids. The CDR3: CSAPGDGSYEQYF. The CDR3, as DNA: TGCAGTGCTCCGGGGGATGGCTCCTACGAGCAGTACTTC.

This sequence joins TRBV5-1 and TRBJ1-1, with D hard to call. Germline V gene sequence: CDR1 SGHRS, CDR2 YFSETQ. The CDR3 is made up of 13 amino acids. Trimming cost V 6 bases and J 7 bases, with 16 bases left between them. The CDR3 loop is CASISSPESEAFF. DNA of the CDR3: TGCGCCAGCATTTCTTCCCCGGAGAGTGAAGCTTTCTTT. The variable domain in full, with the rest retrieved from reference TRBV5-1 and TRBJ1-1, is KAGVTQTPRYLIKTRGQQVTLSCSPISGHRSVSWYQQTPGQGLQFLFEYFSETQRNKGNFPGRFSGRQFSNSRSEMNVSTLELGDSALYLCASISSPESEAFFGQGTRLTVV.

This clonotype appeared a few times. The CDR3 here is CASGPGLAGAGELFF. The CDR3 bases are TGTGCTAGTGGTCCGGGACTAGCGGGAGCCGGGGAGCTGTTTTTT. V gene TRBV12-5 combines with J gene TRBJ2-2; 14 nucleotides match TRBD2. Germline lookup yields CDR1 LGHNT and CDR2 FRNRAP. The CDR3 has 15 amino acids. The V and J ends lost 5 bases and 6 bases, in that order; junction bases with no gene match: 2.

The V call is TRBV7-9, the J call TRBJ2-1; D gene ambiguous. CDR3 size: 11 residues. The V gene lost 5 bases and the J gene lost 14 bases, with 13 bases spanning the gap. The germline CDR1 and CDR2 sequences are SEHNR and FQNEAQ (reference sequence). CDR3 bases: TGTGCCAGCAGCCCGCAAGCCATGGAGTTCTTC. Amino acid sequence: CASSPQAMEFF. The entire variable domain, with the rest obtained from reference TRBV7-9 and TRBJ2-1, is as follows: DTGVSQNPRHKITKRGQNVTFRCDPISEHNRLYWYRQTLGQGPEFLTYFQNEAQLEKSRLLSDRFSAERPKGSFSTLEIQRTEQGDSAMYLCASSPQAMEFFGPGTRLTVL.

This clonotype has just a few counts. V usage is TRBV29-1 and J usage is TRBJ2-2, with 14 nucleotides matching TRBD2. After removal of 4 bases from V and 5 bases from J, the junction contained 12 bases not matched to a gene. The CDR3 runs 18 residues. Germline-derived CDR1 and CDR2 are SQVTM and ANQGSEA. The CDR3 loop reads CSVGGAGTSGRATGELFF. The CDR3 DNA reads as TGCAGCGTTGGAGGGGCCGGGACTAGCGGGAGAGCAACCGGGGAGCTGTTTTTT.

This clonotype was counted between two and nine times. In DNA, the CDR3 is TGCGCCAGCAGCTTGTATGGGACTAGCAGCAGCTCCTACAATGAGCAGTTCTTC. It yields the protein CASSLYGTSSSSYNEQFF. The V call is TRBV5-1, the J call TRBJ2-1, with 9 bases aligning to TRBD2. J was trimmed by 0 bases and V by 1 base; bases with no gene match: 8. The CDR3 has 18 residues. In germline, CDR1 is SGHRS, CDR2 YFSETQ.

This clonotype showed up many times. V usage is TRBV7-3 and J usage is TRBJ2-7; 7 nucleotides agree with TRBD2. The CDR3 consists of 14 residues. CDR1 is SGHTA, CDR2 FQGTGA, per germline. J gave up 4 bases and V 5 bases, and 8 bases lay outside the gene matches. The CDR3 region has the DNA TGTGCCAGCAGCCCAGGACTAGGGAAATACGAGCAGTACTTC. The encoded protein is CASSPGLGKYEQYF.

This clonotype was found a few times. This chain connects TRBV29-1 to TRBJ2-2; the match to TRBD1 covers 9 bases. The trim removed 0 bases at V and 4 bases at J, leaving 3 bases unmatched. Germline V gene data show CDR1 as SQVTM and CDR2 as ANQGSEA. The CDR3 runs 15 residues. The CDR3 loop is CSVEDLDRGTGELFF. CDR3 sequence (DNA): TGCAGCGTTGAAGATCTGGACAGGGGCACCGGGGAGCTGTTTTTT.

This chain links TRBV7-2 with TRBJ2-3, with 15 bases matching TRBD2. The CDR3 consists of 17 residues. Germline V gives CDR1 SGHTA, CDR2 FQGNSA. With 0 bases clipped from V and 3 bases from J, the junction kept 1 base outside the gene matches. The CDR3 loop reads CASSLAGLAGGTDTQYF. CDR3 nucleotides: TGTGCCAGCAGCTTAGCGGGACTAGCGGGAGGTACAGATACGCAGTATTTT.

The rearrangement uses TRBV11-2 and TRBJ2-7, with D unresolved. Per the germline V gene, CDR1 is SGHAT and CDR2 is FQNNGV. The V end lost 5 bases, the J end lost 3 bases, and 14 bases lay between the germline ends. The CDR3 is 14 amino acids. The CDR3: CASSIGRIFYEQYF. In DNA form, the CDR3 reads TGTGCCAGCAGCATCGGACGGATCTTCTACGAGCAGTACTTC. The full variable domain, rest sourced from reference TRBV11-2 and TRBJ2-7, is EAGVAQSPRYKIIEKRQSVAFWCNPISGHATLYWYQQILGQGPKLLIQFQNNGVVDDSQLPKDRFSAERLKGVDSTLKIQPAKLEDSAVYLCASSIGRIFYEQYFGPGTRLTVT.

This clonotype was seen a few times. The CDR3 region is CASSLRILAGVSEQFF. CDR3 nucleotide sequence: TGTGCCAGCAGTTTAAGGATACTAGCGGGAGTGAGTGAGCAGTTCTTC. The V call is TRBV27, the J call TRBJ2-1; 11 bases fit TRBD2. The CDR3 sequence is 16 residues long. The junction had 9 bases not matched to a gene; V was cut back by 2 bases and J by 9 bases. CDR1 MNHEY and CDR2 SMNVEV come from the germline V gene (reference sequence).

The rearrangement uses TRBV27 and TRBJ1-1; tentatively, D is TRBD1 (6 bases). The CDR3 sequence is 14 residues long. The germline V gene encodes CDR1 MNHEY and CDR2 SMNVEV (reference sequence). Trimming took 4 bases from V and 4 from J, leaving 13 bases between them. In DNA form, the CDR3 reads TGTGCCAGCAGTTCGACAACAGGGATCACTGAAGCTTTCTTT. Translation gives CASSSTTGITEAFF.

This clonotype was seen more than once but under ten times. V usage is TRBV27 and J usage is TRBJ2-7; TRBD1 aligns across 7 bases. Unmatched junction bases numbered 9, after V lost 5 bases and J lost 2 bases. CDR3 size: 15 residues. CDR1 and CDR2 from the germline V gene are MNHEY and SMNVEV (reference sequence). In nucleotides, the CDR3 is TGTGCCAGCAGTCTCCGGACAGGTTTGGCCTACGAGCAGTACTTC. It encodes CASSLRTGLAYEQYF.

The table lists this clonotype with a few counts. The chain links TRBV2 to TRBJ2-7; 9 bases are a match to TRBD2. CDR1 is SNHLY, CDR2 FYNNEI, per germline. This CDR3 has 16 amino acids. The J segment lost 5 bases and the V segment lost 3 bases, leaving 11 bases of the junction unmatched. This chain's CDR3 is CASSDTLAGGPHEQYF. The DNA for the CDR3 is TGTGCCAGCAGTGATACTTTGGCGGGAGGGCCACACGAGCAGTACTTC.

The chain has TRBV18 and TRBJ2-3; D is unclear. Deletions cut 0 bases from V and 0 bases from J, with 10 bases between. Germline values: CDR1 KGHSH, CDR2 LQKENI. The CDR3 is 16 amino acids. The CDR3 DNA is TGTGCCAGCTCACCACCGGGGAAGGTTAGCACAGATACGCAGTATTTT. It encodes CASSPPGKVSTDTQYF.

The table lists this clonotype with a few counts. V and J are TRBV5-1 and TRBJ2-4; D remains ambiguous. The germline V gene encodes CDR1 SGHRS and CDR2 YFSETQ. This CDR3 is built from 17 residues. The V end was cut by 0 bases, the J end by 0 bases, with 13 bases between. CDR3 coding DNA: TGCGCCAGCAGCTTGGAGAGCGCTAGTTTAGCCAAAAACATTCAGTACTTC. It is translated as CASSLESASLAKNIQYF.